Included here is one T cell receptor (beta chain) sequence, with context. From RNA transcripts, TCR beta CDR3 regions were amplified. The HTBI set primed first-round TCR CDR3 RT-PCR. Via MiXCR, TCRdb re-called the multiplex PCR reads, giving one row per CDR3 protein. Here the sample spans roughly 250,000 distinct CDR3 sequences, approximately 16% being singletons. The CDR3 consists of 13 residues. V was shortened by 5 bases and J by 1 base, with 7 bases between the two germline ends. Germline CDR1 reads KGHDR; CDR2 reads SFDVKD. The data stem from a study of T cells in Graves' hyperthyroidism and ophthalmopathy. The wider study: Peripheral blood draws took place at initial diagnosis, ahead of any treatment.

Diagnoses were established using clinical symptoms, serum thyroxine and TRAb, thyroid ultrasound and orbital computed tomography. The receptor was isolated from a woman between 18 and 29 years old with Graves' ophthalmopathy. The sequenced material came from blood. This chain links TRBV24-1 with TRBJ1-1; D gene uncertain. The CDR3, as DNA: TGTGCCACCAGTGGGGCAGGGAACACTGAAGCTTTCTTT. This translates into CATSGAGNTEAFF.